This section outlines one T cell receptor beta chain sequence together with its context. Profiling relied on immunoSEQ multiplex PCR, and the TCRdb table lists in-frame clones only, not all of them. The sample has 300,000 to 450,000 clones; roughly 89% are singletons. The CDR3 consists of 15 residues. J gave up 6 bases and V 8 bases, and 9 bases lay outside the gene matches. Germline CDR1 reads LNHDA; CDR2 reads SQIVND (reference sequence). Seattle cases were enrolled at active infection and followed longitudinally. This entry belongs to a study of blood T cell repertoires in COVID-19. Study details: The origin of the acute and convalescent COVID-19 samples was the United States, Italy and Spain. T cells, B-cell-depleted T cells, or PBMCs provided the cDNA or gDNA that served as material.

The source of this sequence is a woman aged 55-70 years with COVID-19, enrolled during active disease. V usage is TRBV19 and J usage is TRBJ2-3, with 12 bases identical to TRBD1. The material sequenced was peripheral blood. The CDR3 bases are TGTGCCAGTCGAGTGGGGACAGGGGGCAGGGATACGCAGTATTTT. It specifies CASRVGTGGRDTQYF.